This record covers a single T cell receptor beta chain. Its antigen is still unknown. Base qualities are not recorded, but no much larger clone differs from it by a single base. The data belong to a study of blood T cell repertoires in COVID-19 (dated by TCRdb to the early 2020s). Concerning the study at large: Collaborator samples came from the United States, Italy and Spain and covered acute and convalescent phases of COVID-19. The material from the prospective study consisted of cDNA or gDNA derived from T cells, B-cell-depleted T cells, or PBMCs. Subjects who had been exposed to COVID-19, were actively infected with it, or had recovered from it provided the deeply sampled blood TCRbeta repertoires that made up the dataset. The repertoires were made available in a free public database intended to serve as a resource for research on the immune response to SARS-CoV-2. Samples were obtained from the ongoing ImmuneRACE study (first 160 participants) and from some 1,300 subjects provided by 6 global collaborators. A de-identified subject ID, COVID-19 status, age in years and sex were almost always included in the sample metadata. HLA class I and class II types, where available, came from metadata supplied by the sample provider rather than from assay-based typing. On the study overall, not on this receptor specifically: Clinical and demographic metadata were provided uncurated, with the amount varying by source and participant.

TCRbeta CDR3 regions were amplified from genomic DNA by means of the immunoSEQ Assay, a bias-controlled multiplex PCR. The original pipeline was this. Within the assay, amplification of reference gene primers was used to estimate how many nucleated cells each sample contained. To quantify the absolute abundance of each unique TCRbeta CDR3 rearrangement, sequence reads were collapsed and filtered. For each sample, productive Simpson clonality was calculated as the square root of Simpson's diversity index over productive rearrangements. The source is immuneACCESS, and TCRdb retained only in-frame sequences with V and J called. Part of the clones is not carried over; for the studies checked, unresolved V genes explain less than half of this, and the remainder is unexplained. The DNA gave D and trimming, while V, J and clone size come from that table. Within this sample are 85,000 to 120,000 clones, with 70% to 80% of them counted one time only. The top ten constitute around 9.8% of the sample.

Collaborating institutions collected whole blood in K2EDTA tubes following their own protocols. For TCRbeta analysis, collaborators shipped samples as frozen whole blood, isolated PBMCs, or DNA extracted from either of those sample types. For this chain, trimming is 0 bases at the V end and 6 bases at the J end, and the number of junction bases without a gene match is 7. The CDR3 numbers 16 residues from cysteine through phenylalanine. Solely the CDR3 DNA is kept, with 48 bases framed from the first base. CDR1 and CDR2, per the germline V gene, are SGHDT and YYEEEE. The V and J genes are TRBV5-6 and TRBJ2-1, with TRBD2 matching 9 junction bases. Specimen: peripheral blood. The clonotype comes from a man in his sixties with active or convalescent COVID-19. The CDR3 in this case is CASSLEALAGFNEQFF. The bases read TGTGCCAGCAGCTTGGAAGCTCTAGCGGGATTCAATGAGCAGTTCTTC.